This T cell receptor (beta chain) was sequenced for a study of shared clonotypes between healthy human individuals. Produced via immunoSEQ multiplex PCR; TCRdb's table is partial and in-frame only. The sample has around 700,000 clones; roughly 72% are singletons. The CDR3 has 14 amino acids. Per germline, CDR1 MDHEN and CDR2 SYDVKM. The V and J ends lost 4 bases and 4 bases respectively, with 11 bases between them. The chain links TRBV28 to TRBJ2-1; D is possibly TRBD2 (6 bases). This clonotype was sampled from a woman younger than 45 in good health. What was sequenced was memory CD4+ T cells sorted from blood. Subset: CD45RA-negative fraction. CDR3 coding DNA: TGTGCCAGCAGTTCCCGACTAGTATACAATGAGCAGTTCTTC. Residues: CASSSRLVYNEQFF.